This T cell receptor beta chain is from a study of blood T cell repertoires in COVID-19. The CDR3 is made up of 14 amino acids. The germline CDR1 and CDR2 sequences are SGHAT and FQNNGV. The germline V and J ends were trimmed by 5 bases and 6 bases, with 16 bases remaining between them. Only in-frame clones appear in the TCRdb table, and some are missing; sequencing was by immunoSEQ multiplex PCR. The sample includes about 250,000 clones, roughly 85% seen only once; the top ten take about 5%. The TCR originated in a man aged 35-49 years who had been exposed to COVID-19. Material: PBMCs or T cells enriched from blood (not recorded which). The V call is TRBV11-2, the J call TRBJ1-1; no firm D call. The CDR3 coding sequence is TGTGCCAGCAGCCCGGGGAGGGTTCAGGCTGAAGCTTTCTTT. Amino acid sequence: CASSPGRVQAEAFF.